This T cell receptor (beta chain) was profiled in a study of cytomegalovirus exposure and HLA in healthy donors. CDR1 SGDLS and CDR2 YYNGEE come from the germline V gene. V was clipped by 2 bases and J by 0 bases, with 6 bases between them. The CDR3 totals 15 residues. Notes on the study in general: The dataset shows that most TCR sequences were rare, while some public TCRs occurred in many donors.

Notes on this clone: Its antigen is currently unknown. This sample includes further DNA sequences coding for the same CDR3.

Here immunoSEQ multiplex PCR was the method, and the copy in TCRdb shows in-frame clones only, minus some. The top ten clones hold about 1% of a sample with around 300,000 clones, about 86% of them seen once. What was sequenced was PBMCs. This receptor was obtained from a woman between 18 and 29 years old in good health and CMV-seronegative. The chain employs TRBV9 and TRBJ2-6; no firm D call. The CDR3 spells CASSVTGSGANVLTF. The CDR3 DNA reads TGTGCCAGCAGCGTTACGGGCTCTGGGGCCAACGTCCTGACTTTC.